These 16 T cell receptor beta chains came from one sample sequenced in a study of T cells in Graves' hyperthyroidism and ophthalmopathy. The source material, RNA transcripts, was used to amplify TCR beta CDR3 regions. Carried out on the TCR CDR3, a first-round RT-PCR used the HTBI primer set. TCRdb reprocessed the multiplex PCR reads via MiXCR and lists one record per CDR3 protein. The table has 500,000 or so distinct CDR3 sequences, roughly 18% seen once. Sequencing input: blood. Receptors originate from a woman between 18 and 29 years old with Graves' ophthalmopathy.

In regard to this clonotype: Just one base apart from a much larger clone, this may be a read error. The chain is built from TRBV28 and TRBJ2-4; 12 nucleotides align to TRBD1. The germline gives CDR1 MDHEN, CDR2 SYDVKM. The length of the CDR3 is 16 residues. CDR3 DNA: TGTGCCAGCAGTTTATTAGGGACAGGGGGCCAAAACATTCGGTACTTC. It yields the protein CASSLLGTGGQNIRYF.

In this sample, this clonotype turned up many times. The CDR3 nucleotides read TGTGCCAGCCTAATGACAGGGACCTACAATGAGCAGTTCTTC. It is translated as CASLMTGTYNEQFF. This chain uses TRBV28 with TRBJ2-1; 7 positions match TRBD1. Germline V CDR1 and CDR2: MDHEN, SYDVKM. The junction had 6 bases not matched to a gene; V was cut back by 8 bases and J by 2 bases. The CDR3 covers 14 residues.

Ten or more counts support this clonotype. J is TRBJ2-7 and V is TRBV11-2; 10 nucleotides match TRBD1. The CDR3 runs 16 residues. Trimming cost V 6 bases and J 7 bases; bases outside gene matches: 15. The germline CDR1 and CDR2 sequences are SGHAT and FQNNGV. The CDR3 protein is CASSSLRGQGPREQYF. Here the CDR3 DNA reads TGTGCCAGCAGTTCCTTAAGGGGACAGGGGCCTCGTGAGCAGTACTTC.

This clonotype was observed a handful of times. This sequence joins TRBV20-1 and TRBJ2-1, with D perhaps matching TRBD1 or TRBD2 (5 bases each). With 2 bases removed from V and 0 bases from J, the gap between germline ends came to 14 bases. In germline, CDR1 is DFQATT, CDR2 SNEGSKA (reference sequence). There are 16 residues in the CDR3. The CDR3 reads CSARILRGPSYNEQFF. DNA of the CDR3: TGCAGTGCTAGAATACTTCGGGGCCCCTCCTACAATGAGCAGTTCTTC.

This clonotype was observed many times. The chain is built from TRBV27 and TRBJ1-5; D remains ambiguous. CDR3 size: 14 residues. In germline, CDR1 is MNHEY, CDR2 SMNVEV (reference sequence). The V end lost 2 bases, the J end lost 5 bases, and 10 bases lay between the germline ends. The CDR3 here is CASSLERDHQPQHF. Here the CDR3 DNA reads TGTGCCAGCAGTTTAGAGAGGGATCATCAGCCCCAGCATTTT.

This clonotype showed up just a few times. The chain joins TRBV28 to TRBJ2-5; D is perhaps TRBD2 (7 bases). Germline V gene data show CDR1 as MDHEN and CDR2 as SYDVKM. The CDR3 length is 14 residues. Trimming took 7 bases from V and 3 from J, leaving 15 bases between them. In nucleotides, the CDR3 is TGTGCCAGCACTAGGGGGGGGGTGGAAGAGACCCAGTACTTC. Its translation: CASTRGGVEETQYF.

This clonotype was seen repeatedly, ten times or more. This chain uses TRBV7-8 with TRBJ1-1; the D is unclear. Germline CDR1 SGHVS, CDR2 FQNEAQ. V shed 0 bases and J shed 1 base, with 3 bases lying between them. The CDR3 is 13 residues long. The CDR3 DNA is TGTGCCAGCAGCTTAGCAAAGAACACTGAAGCTTTCTTT. It specifies CASSLAKNTEAFF.

V gene TRBV20-1 combines with J gene TRBJ2-3, with TRBD2 matching over 14 bases. The J segment lost 5 bases and the V segment lost 3 bases, leaving 7 bases of the junction unmatched. The CDR3 is made up of 16 amino acids. CDR1 is DFQATT and CDR2 is SNEGSKA in the germline V gene (reference sequence). CDR3 nucleotide sequence: TGCAGTGCTAGGGGACTAGCGGGAGTAGTTGGAGATACGCAGTATTTT. Translating it yields CSARGLAGVVGDTQYF.

J is TRBJ2-2 and V is TRBV6-1; maybe TRBD1 (6 bases). V was shortened by 0 bases and J by 7 bases, with 15 bases between the two germline ends. Germline CDR1 and CDR2: MNHNS and SASEGT. The CDR3 has 16 residues. The CDR3 DNA sequence: TGTGCCAGCAGTGAAGCCATCTCTGGACAGAACGGGGAGCTGTTTTTT. Protein: CASSEAISGQNGELFF.

This clonotype has at least ten counts. Here the CDR3 reads CASSSMTGNTDTQYF. CDR3 bases: TGCGCCAGCAGCTCCATGACAGGGAACACAGATACGCAGTATTTT. The V gene is TRBV5-1, the J gene TRBJ2-3; 7 nucleotides line up with TRBD1. The germline gives CDR1 SGHRS, CDR2 YFSETQ. V dropped 3 bases and J dropped 2; count of bases not matched to a gene: 6. This CDR3 spans 15 amino acids.

The V call is TRBV3-1, the J call TRBJ2-5; 8 bases are a match to TRBD1. CDR3 size: 14 residues. CDR1 and CDR2 from the germline V gene are LGHDT and YNNKEL (reference sequence). V shed 1 base and J 3 bases; nucleotides not matched to a gene: 1. CDR3 sequence: CASSQGDRKETQYF. In nucleotides, the CDR3 is TGTGCCAGCAGCCAAGGGGACAGGAAAGAGACCCAGTACTTC.

This clonotype was found many times. The chain has TRBV7-8 and TRBJ2-2; the D is unclear. Germline values: CDR1 SGHVS, CDR2 FQNEAQ. This CDR3 has 15 residues. Trimming removed 1 base at V and 5 bases at J, with 11 bases between. The CDR3 is CASSLGKGLTGELFF. CDR3 nucleotides: TGTGCCAGCAGCTTAGGCAAGGGCTTAACCGGGGAGCTGTTTTTT. The whole variable domain, filled in from reference TRBV7-8 and TRBJ2-2, reads GAGVSQSPRYKVAKRGQDVALRCDPISGHVSLFWYQQALGQGPEFLTYFQNEAQLDKSGLPSDRFFAERPEGSVSTLKIQRTQQEDSAVYLCASSLGKGLTGELFFGEGSRLTVL.

This clonotype was recorded a few times. CDR3 protein: CASSEVGEKLFF. CDR3 nucleotides: TGTGCCAGCAGTGAAGTCGGTGAAAAACTGTTTTTT. V is TRBV2 and J is TRBJ1-4; no reliable D call. Trimming pared 1 base from V and 7 bases from J, leaving 4 bases between. The CDR3 is 12 amino acids. CDR1 SNHLY and CDR2 FYNNEI come from the germline V gene. The full variable domain, with the rest looked up from reference TRBV2 and TRBJ1-4, is EPEVTQTPSHQVTQMGQEVILRCVPISNHLYFYWYRQILGQKVEFLVSFYNNEISEKSEIFDDQFSVERPDGSNFTLKIRSTKLEDSAMYFCASSEVGEKLFFGSGTQLSVL.

This clonotype was counted between two and nine times. The rearrangement joins TRBV25-1 to TRBJ2-1, with 9 bases fitting TRBD1. The CDR3 is 15 amino acids. The trim removed 4 bases at V and 5 bases at J, leaving 6 bases unmatched. Germline CDR1 and CDR2: MGHDK and SYGVNS. CDR3 protein: CASSAGTGFNNEQFF. CDR3 bases: TGTGCCAGCAGTGCTGGGACAGGGTTTAACAATGAGCAGTTCTTC.

This clonotype was counted many times. J is TRBJ2-5 and V is TRBV13; D may be TRBD2 (6 bases). CDR1 is PRHDT, CDR2 FYEKMQ, per germline (reference sequence). V was pared by 5 bases and J by 5 bases, with 15 bases between. The CDR3 contains 14 residues. The CDR3 region is CASSKPGGRETQYF. CDR3 nucleotides: TGTGCCAGCAGCAAGCCCGGGGGTCGCGAGACCCAGTACTTC.

V usage is TRBV7-3 and J usage is TRBJ2-5; weak D call: TRBD2 (5 bases). CDR1 is SGHTA, CDR2 FQGTGA, per germline. This CDR3 is 15 amino acids long. V was cut by 5 bases and J by 7 bases, with 20 bases left in between. The CDR3 DNA reads as TGTGCCAGCAGCCCTCGGACGGACCTCGAGGGGACCCAGTACTTC. It codes for CASSPRTDLEGTQYF.